What follows is one T cell receptor (beta chain) and its context. The data derive from a study of blood T cell repertoires in COVID-19. Study information: Donors in the United States, Italy and Spain gave samples during acute or convalescent COVID-19. From T cells, B-cell-depleted T cells, or PBMCs came the material, which was cDNA or gDNA.

As originally analysed: Estimates of nucleated cell counts were drawn from the amplification of reference gene primers. Clones were read by immunoSEQ multiplex PCR, and TCRdb kept only the in-frame ones, dropping some. V and J calls and clone size are copied from that table; D and trimming were computed from the DNA. The sample carries under 300,000 clones, 80% to 90% recorded once. CDR1 is SGHDT and CDR2 is YYEEEE in the germline V gene. The V end lost 0 bases, the J end lost 4 bases, and 13 bases lay between the germline ends. This CDR3 is built from 15 residues. The chain employs TRBV5-6 and TRBJ2-5; possible D gene TRBD1, 6 bases. The sequenced material came from peripheral blood. The sequence came from a man between 45 and 60 years old with acute or convalescent COVID-19. The CDR3 sequence is CASSLETGTPETQYF. In DNA form, the CDR3 reads TGTGCCAGCAGCTTGGAAACAGGGACCCCAGAGACCCAGTACTTC.